The 21 T cell receptor beta chains below were found in one sample sequenced in a study of vaccination and CD4 T cells after COVID-19. Sequenced with the Oncomine TCR Beta short-read assay was DNA taken from cultured CD4+ T cells. MiXCR, run by TCRdb on the PCR reads, gives a single entry per CDR3 protein. The table shows roughly 13,000 distinct CDR3 sequences, with approximately 58% occurring only once. Their cognate antigens are unknown. Treatment: approximately nine-day PBMC culture with coronavirus spike peptide pools or control peptides (ViraFEST assay). The specimen was CD4+ T cells from blood, cultured in vitro. Source of these receptors: a human donor who had recovered from COVID-19.

This clonotype was recorded once. V is TRBV20-1 and J is TRBJ1-2, with D tentatively TRBD1 (5 bases). The V and J ends lost 1 base and 4 bases respectively, with 10 bases between them. Looked up from germline, CDR1 is DFQATT and CDR2 is SNEGSKA (reference sequence). The CDR3 consists of 13 residues. CDR3 nucleotides: TGCAGTGCTAGAGCTGACAGCCGCTATGGCTACACCTTC. Translation: CSARADSRYGYTF.

The chain is built from TRBV2 and TRBJ1-5; D not certain. This CDR3 contains 12 residues. V was clipped by 2 bases and J by 4 bases, with 3 bases between them. The V gene's germline CDR1 is SNHLY and CDR2 FYNNEI. DNA of the CDR3: TGTGCCAGCAGTGAATGGAATCAGCCCCAGCATTTT. The encoded protein is CASSEWNQPQHF.

The gene calls are TRBV27 and TRBJ2-1; maybe TRBD2 (5 bases). Trimming stripped 6 bases from V and 2 bases from J, with 14 bases between. The germline CDR1 and CDR2 sequences are MNHEY and SMNVEV (reference sequence). The CDR3 runs 15 residues. CDR3 nucleotides: TGTGCCAGCAGCCCGCTGGCGGAGGCCTACAATGAGCAGTTCTTC. Its translation: CASSPLAEAYNEQFF.

The J gene is TRBJ2-1, the V gene TRBV29-1; TRBD2 might be the D (6 bases). The CDR3 consists of 11 residues. Trimming pared 7 bases from V and 8 bases from J, leaving 12 bases between. The V gene's germline CDR1 is SQVTM and CDR2 ANQGSEA. The CDR3 loop reads CSDRLGYEQFF. CDR3 in DNA: TGCAGCGACCGACTAGGGTATGAGCAGTTCTTC.

This clonotype was counted only a few times. This chain connects TRBV27 to TRBJ1-1, with D hard to call. Per germline, CDR1 MNHEY and CDR2 SMNVEV (reference sequence). This CDR3 region has 11 residues. Trimming pared 7 bases from V and 1 base from J, leaving 4 bases between. CDR3 in DNA: TGTGCCAGCAAAAGGAACACTGAAGCTTTCTTT. It translates to CASKRNTEAFF.

The chain couples TRBV7-9 to TRBJ2-5; TRBD1 matches 9 bases. Per germline, CDR1 SEHNR and CDR2 FQNEAQ (reference sequence). The CDR3 consists of 13 residues. With V trimmed by 5 bases and J by 4 bases, 2 bases remained unmatched. Written as DNA, the CDR3 is TGTGCCAGCAGCAACAGGGGGCCAGAGACCCAGTACTTC. Translated: CASSNRGPETQYF.

This clonotype showed up just a few times. The chain joins TRBV6-2 or TRBV6-3 to TRBJ2-7; TRBD2 matches at 7 bases. This CDR3 comprises 16 residues. V lost 2 bases to trimming and J lost 3 bases; unmatched junction nucleotides: 10. Looked up from germline, CDR1 is MNHEY and CDR2 is SVGEGT. The CDR3 DNA is TGTGCCAGCAGTTACACCCGGGGGGTCTGGAGCTACGAGCAGTACTTC. As protein: CASSYTRGVWSYEQYF.

The CDR3 protein is CASSRYRPTSGDYNEQFF. DNA of the CDR3: TGTGCCAGCAGTCGCTACAGACCGACTAGCGGGGACTACAATGAGCAGTTCTTC. The chain joins TRBV6-2 or TRBV6-3 to TRBJ2-1; 11 bases match TRBD2. J was trimmed by 3 bases and V by 5 bases; bases with no gene match: 12. The CDR3 is made up of 18 amino acids. Germline V gene sequence: CDR1 MNHEY, CDR2 SVGEGT.

The rearrangement links TRBV6-2 or TRBV6-3 to TRBJ2-4; D may be TRBD1 (6 bases). The CDR3 has 16 amino acids. V shed 6 bases and J shed 0 bases, with 15 bases lying between them. Germline CDR1 is MNHEY and CDR2 is SVGEGT. The CDR3 nucleotides read TGTGCCAGCAGAGCAGGGGACATCTTAGCCAAAAACATTCAGTACTTC. Translation gives CASRAGDILAKNIQYF.

This clonotype has just a few counts. V and J are TRBV20-1 and TRBJ2-2; 10 bases map to TRBD2. The ends lost 4 bases at V and 6 bases at J; junction bases unmatched: 5. CDR3 length equals 14 residues. The germline V gene encodes CDR1 DFQATT and CDR2 SNEGSKA (reference sequence). The CDR3 bases are TGCAGTGCTATACTAGCGGGAAGGGCCGGGGAGCTGTTTTTT. Amino acid sequence: CSAILAGRAGELFF.

This chain joins TRBV27 and TRBJ2-1, with unresolved D. V shed 6 bases and J shed 10 bases, with 19 bases lying between them. In germline, CDR1 is MNHEY, CDR2 SMNVEV (reference sequence). This CDR3 has 14 residues. The CDR3 spells CASSPAVGAREQFF. The DNA for the CDR3 is TGTGCCAGCAGCCCGGCCGTAGGAGCAAGGGAGCAGTTCTTC.

The rearrangement joins TRBV6-5 to TRBJ2-7; 11 nucleotides match TRBD2. CDR3 length equals 18 residues. V lost 0 bases and J lost 0; bases outside the gene matches: 7. Germline lookup yields CDR1 MNHEY and CDR2 SVGAGI. The CDR3 region has the DNA TGTGCCAGCAGTTACTCGAGTGGGCTAGCGGGAGGCTCCTACGAGCAGTACTTC. Its protein product is CASSYSSGLAGGSYEQYF.

The rearrangement joins TRBV20-1 to TRBJ1-2; unclear D gene. The length of the CDR3 is 14 residues. V lost 0 bases, J lost 0 bases, and 8 bases lay in between. Germline V gene data show CDR1 as DFQATT and CDR2 as SNEGSKA (reference sequence). The CDR3 is CSARDSQPNYGYTF. The CDR3 nucleotides are TGCAGTGCTAGAGATAGTCAGCCTAACTATGGCTACACCTTC.

This sequence joins TRBV10-3 and TRBJ2-7, with D possibly matching TRBD2 (5 bases). Trimming removed 3 bases at V and 2 bases at J, with 8 bases between. The CDR3 is 13 residues long. CDR1 and CDR2 (germline): ENHRY, SYGVKD. The CDR3 nucleotides read TGTGCCATCAGTGAAGGGAGTCCCTACGAGCAGTACTTC. It codes for CAISEGSPYEQYF.

The chain has TRBV20-1 and TRBJ2-2, with D perhaps matching TRBD2 (6 bases). This CDR3 has 15 amino acids. Germline V gene data show CDR1 as DFQATT and CDR2 as SNEGSKA (reference sequence). Trimming removed 6 bases at V and 1 base at J, with 15 bases between. The CDR3 DNA reads TGCAGTGCACCCTCGGCTAGCGAGAACACCGGGGAGCTGTTTTTT. It translates to CSAPSASENTGELFF.

This clonotype was observed a handful of times. The genes are TRBV6-2 or TRBV6-3 and TRBJ2-7, with 7 bases fitting TRBD2. The germline V gene has CDR1 MNHEY and CDR2 SVGEGT. The CDR3 consists of 15 residues. V was clipped by 0 bases and J by 2 bases; unmatched bases: 4. DNA of the CDR3: TGTGCCAGCAGTTACTCTGGGACTAAACCCTACGAGCAGTACTTC. Translation gives CASSYSGTKPYEQYF.

The V call is TRBV7-7, the J call TRBJ1-2, with D uncertain. This CDR3 is built from 16 residues. The V gene lost 5 bases and the J gene lost 2 bases, with 18 bases spanning the gap. Germline loops: CDR1 SSHAT, CDR2 FNYEAQ (reference sequence). CDR3 protein: CASSQWGSGRNYGYTF. As DNA, the CDR3 is TGTGCCAGCAGCCAATGGGGAAGTGGGAGGAACTATGGCTACACCTTC.

The chain carries TRBV19 and TRBJ1-5, with 7 bases lining up with TRBD1. There are 16 residues in the CDR3. Trimming removed 3 bases from V and 1 base from J; junction bases left unmatched: 6. From germline, CDR1 is LNHDA and CDR2 SQIVND (reference sequence). The CDR3: CASSIYRGASNQPQHF. The CDR3 bases are TGTGCCAGTAGTATCTACAGGGGCGCCAGCAATCAGCCCCAGCATTTT.

The chain links TRBV7-2 to TRBJ1-5; possibly TRBD1 for D (5 bases). Trimming pared 2 bases from V and 5 bases from J, leaving 16 bases between. CDR1 SGHTA and CDR2 FQGNSA come from the germline V gene. The CDR3 covers 16 residues. CDR3 residues: CASSLQAGFGYQPQHF. CDR3 DNA sequence: TGTGCCAGCAGCTTACAGGCAGGGTTTGGATATCAGCCCCAGCATTTT.

The chain has TRBV11-2 and TRBJ2-5, with 9 bases aligning to TRBD2. V lost 1 base to trimming and J lost 5 bases; unmatched junction nucleotides: 11. CDR1 SGHAT and CDR2 FQNNGV come from the germline V gene. The CDR3 extends over 17 amino acids. The CDR3: CASSLGAVSGRVETQYF. The CDR3 DNA reads as TGTGCCAGCAGCTTAGGGGCCGTTAGCGGGAGAGTGGAGACCCAGTACTTC.

This clonotype was seen a single time. CDR3 DNA: TGTGCCACGTCATCTAACTATGGCTACACCTTC. It codes for CATSSNYGYTF. The chain employs TRBV28 and TRBJ1-2; D uncertain. Trimming shortened V by 10 bases and J by 0 bases, and 6 bases separated the two germline ends. There are 11 residues in the CDR3. Per the germline V gene, CDR1 is MDHEN and CDR2 is SYDVKM.